One and the same sample provided the 32 T cell receptor beta chains below, sequenced in a study of cytomegalovirus exposure and HLA in healthy donors. PCR involved 60 Vbeta and 13 Jbeta primers. The assay was immunoSEQ multiplex PCR, and TCRdb's table has in-frame clones only and misses some. In the table there are about 150,000 clones, around 82% of which are singletons. Sequences were obtained from PBMCs. Receptor source: a woman aged 50 to 60 in good health and CMV-seropositive.

This clone was observed a handful of times. The gene calls are TRBV5-1 and TRBJ2-7; the D gene is possibly TRBD1 (6 bases). Germline V lookup: CDR1 SGHRS, CDR2 YFSETQ. With 3 bases removed from V and 2 bases from J, the gap between germline ends came to 12 bases. The CDR3 length is 14 residues. CDR3 region: CASSSGRGAYEQYF. DNA of the CDR3: TGCGCCAGCAGCTCAGGCAGGGGAGCCTACGAGCAGTACTTC. Filled out from reference TRBV5-1 and TRBJ2-7, the complete variable domain reads KAGVTQTPRYLIKTRGQQVTLSCSPISGHRSVSWYQQTPGQGLQFLFEYFSETQRNKGNFPGRFSGRQFSNSRSEMNVSTLELGDSALYLCASSSGRGAYEQYFGPGTRLTVT.

The CDR3 sequence is CASNRQGGGYEQYF. In DNA form, the CDR3 reads TGTGCCAGCAACCGACAGGGAGGCGGTTACGAGCAGTACTTC. The J gene is TRBJ2-7, the V gene TRBV2; maybe TRBD1 (7 bases). V shed 7 bases and J shed 4 bases, with 17 bases lying between them. CDR3 length equals 14 residues. In germline, CDR1 is SNHLY, CDR2 FYNNEI.

The rearrangement joins TRBV27 to TRBJ2-7, with D perhaps matching TRBD2 (6 bases). Germline CDR1 and CDR2: MNHEY and SMNVEV (reference sequence). The CDR3 totals 16 residues. V was clipped by 4 bases and J by 0 bases, with 16 bases between them. This CDR3 is CASSSPTGVGSYEQYF. The CDR3 DNA follows: TGTGCCAGCAGTTCCCCCACGGGGGTGGGCTCCTACGAGCAGTACTTC.

This chain connects TRBV5-1 to TRBJ2-3; weak D call: TRBD2 (5 bases). Trimming removed 4 bases at V and 1 base at J, with 7 bases between. Looked up from germline, CDR1 is SGHRS and CDR2 is YFSETQ. The CDR3 runs 13 residues. CDR3 region: CASSEGGTDTQYF. As DNA, the CDR3 is TGCGCCAGCAGCGAGGGTGGCACAGATACGCAGTATTTT.

The CDR3 DNA reads TGTGCCAGCAGTACGCGGGGACCCTACGAGCAGTACTTC. Amino acids: CASSTRGPYEQYF. The gene calls are TRBV7-2 and TRBJ2-5; a possible D gene is TRBD2 (6 bases). The J call may be in error: the DNA end matches TRBJ2-7 better. CDR3 length: 13 amino acids. CDR1 and CDR2 from the germline V gene are SGHTA and FQGNSA.

The chain couples TRBV19 to TRBJ2-1; TRBD2 matches 10 bases. V lost 2 bases, J lost 4 bases, and 2 bases stayed unmatched. CDR1 and CDR2 from the germline V gene are LNHDA and SQIVND (reference sequence). The CDR3 spans 15 residues. CDR3 DNA sequence: TGTGCCAGTAGTATAACTAGCGGGGCTTACAATGAGCAGTTCTTC. Translation gives CASSITSGAYNEQFF.

This chain connects TRBV29-1 to TRBJ2-1, with D hard to call. Germline CDR1 reads SQVTM; CDR2 reads ANQGSEA. V lost 8 bases and J lost 9, with 20 bases in between. This CDR3 comprises 13 residues. DNA of the CDR3: TGCAGCCTCGGGTCCGGAGTGTCCGGTGAGCAGTTCTTC. It is translated as CSLGSGVSGEQFF.

Only one count was recorded for this clone. The chain combines TRBV28 with TRBJ2-7, with D hard to call. V shed 6 bases and J shed 0 bases, with 24 bases lying between them. The CDR3 extends over 18 amino acids. Germline CDR1 and CDR2: MDHEN and SYDVKM. CDR3 loop: CASSSPTGGRFSSYEQYF. The CDR3 region has the DNA TGTGCCAGCAGCTCCCCCACGGGTGGCAGATTTTCCTCCTACGAGCAGTACTTC. The full variable domain, with the rest looked up from reference TRBV28 and TRBJ2-7, is DVKVTQSSRYLVKRTGEKVFLECVQDMDHENMFWYRQDPGLGLRLIYFSYDVKMKEKGDIPEGYSVSREKKERFSLILESASTNQTSMYLCASSSPTGGRFSSYEQYFGPGTRLTVT.

The V and J genes are TRBV6-5 and TRBJ1-4; D ambiguous. Per germline, CDR1 MNHEY and CDR2 SVGAGI. The germline V and J ends were trimmed by 0 bases and 4 bases, with 6 bases remaining between them. This CDR3 is 14 amino acids long. CDR3 bases: TGTGCCAGCAGTTACTCTCGGGGTAATGAAAAACTGTTTTTT. It yields the protein CASSYSRGNEKLFF.

This clone appeared once. The chain uses TRBV9 and TRBJ2-7; 9 bases agree with TRBD2. This CDR3 has 15 amino acids. Germline lookup yields CDR1 SGDLS and CDR2 YYNGEE. V trimming: 4 bases; J trimming: 0 bases; junction bases outside the gene matches: 5. This chain's CDR3 is CASSPRAGGSYEQYF. CDR3 coding DNA: TGTGCCAGCAGCCCCCGAGCGGGGGGCTCCTACGAGCAGTACTTC.

The chain has TRBV2 and TRBJ2-3; 12 nucleotides align to TRBD2. Germline V gene sequence: CDR1 SNHLY, CDR2 FYNNEI. Losses at the gene ends were 4 bases for V and 5 bases for J; bases not matched to a gene: 10. This CDR3 has 17 amino acids. The CDR3 DNA follows: TGTGCCAGCAGTGTGGCTAGCGGGGGGGTCCTCAGAGATACGCAGTATTTT. This encodes CASSVASGGVLRDTQYF.

The table lists this clone with a few counts. The chain uses TRBV15 and TRBJ1-3, with D unclear. The germline gives CDR1 LNHNV, CDR2 YYDKDF (reference sequence). V lost 0 bases and J lost 4, with 13 bases in between. This CDR3 has 16 amino acids. The CDR3 is CATSRDGRRQGNTIYF. DNA of the CDR3: TGTGCCACCAGCAGAGATGGAAGGAGGCAAGGAAACACCATATATTTT.

The chain recombines TRBV5-1 with TRBJ2-6; unclear D gene. The V gene lost 2 bases and the J gene lost 1 base, with 4 bases spanning the gap. CDR3 size: 14 residues. Germline loops: CDR1 SGHRS, CDR2 YFSETQ. The CDR3 sequence: CASSLSSGANVLTF. CDR3 nucleotides: TGCGCCAGCAGCTTATCTTCTGGGGCCAACGTCCTGACTTTC.

The V gene is TRBV29-1, the J gene TRBJ2-2; 8 nucleotides align to TRBD1. The CDR3 sequence is 14 residues long. Germline CDR1 SQVTM, CDR2 ANQGSEA. V trimming: 6 bases; J trimming: 0 bases; junction bases outside the gene matches: 3. Here the CDR3 reads CSVRTGTNTGELFF. The CDR3 region has the DNA TGCAGCGTCCGGACAGGGACGAACACCGGGGAGCTGTTTTTT.

The chain joins TRBV1 to TRBJ2-3; TRBD2 reflects the table's D call only, with no check against the DNA. TRBV1 counts as a pseudogene. The CDR3 has 17 residues. The CDR3 region is CTSSQDLSFEGTDTQYF. CDR3 DNA sequence: TGCACCAGCAGCCAAGATCTCTCGTTTGAGGGAACAGATACGCAGTATTTT.

The genes are TRBV28 and TRBJ2-6, with 7 bases aligning to TRBD1. The CDR3 extends over 16 amino acids. In germline, CDR1 is MDHEN, CDR2 SYDVKM. Unmatched junction bases numbered 8, after V lost 6 bases and J lost 3 bases. In nucleotides, the CDR3 is TGTGCCAGCAGCCACGAAGCAGGGGGTGGGGCCAACGTCCTGACTTTC. This encodes CASSHEAGGGANVLTF. The variable domain in full, with the rest retrieved from reference TRBV28 and TRBJ2-6, is DVKVTQSSRYLVKRTGEKVFLECVQDMDHENMFWYRQDPGLGLRLIYFSYDVKMKEKGDIPEGYSVSREKKERFSLILESASTNQTSMYLCASSHEAGGGANVLTFGAGSRLTVL.

V is TRBV11-2 and J is TRBJ2-4, with D perhaps TRBD2 (6 bases). V shed 4 bases and J shed 1 base, with 17 bases lying between them. This CDR3 is 17 amino acids long. The V gene's germline CDR1 is SGHAT and CDR2 FQNNGV. The CDR3 nucleotides read TGTGCCAGCAGCTCCCACTACGGGGGAGACGCCAAAAACATTCAGTACTTC. Translating gives CASSSHYGGDAKNIQYF.

This clone has a single count. The DNA of the CDR3 is TGTGCCAGCAAGCAGTCAGCGGGGGGGGCGAATGAGCAGTTCTTC. This translates into CASKQSAGGANEQFF. This chain links TRBV2 with TRBJ2-1; 10 nucleotides line up with TRBD2. The CDR3 covers 15 residues. J lost 7 bases, V lost 7 bases, and 10 bases had no gene match. Germline V CDR1 and CDR2: SNHLY, FYNNEI.

The chain combines TRBV5-8 with TRBJ2-7, with D possibly being TRBD2 (5 bases). The CDR3 covers 13 residues. Germline lookup yields CDR1 SGHTS and CDR2 YDEGEE. Trimming left V 0 bases short and J 4 bases short, with 8 bases between. The CDR3, as DNA: TGTGCCAGCAGCTTGGAAGGGAGTTACGAGCAGTACTTC. This codes for CASSLEGSYEQYF.

The table lists this clone with a few counts. The J gene is TRBJ2-1, the V gene TRBV19, with 9 bases matching TRBD1. Germline CDR1 is LNHDA and CDR2 is SQIVND (reference sequence). CDR3 length: 15 amino acids. Trimming removed 5 bases from V and 3 bases from J; junction bases left unmatched: 5. The CDR3 protein is CASSVQGADYNEQFF. CDR3 nucleotides: TGTGCCAGTAGTGTACAGGGGGCAGACTACAATGAGCAGTTCTTC.

The rearrangement links TRBV5-1 to TRBJ1-6; 7 positions agree with TRBD1. Looked up from germline, CDR1 is SGHRS and CDR2 is YFSETQ. V lost 2 bases, J lost 7 bases, and 3 bases stayed unmatched. The CDR3 has 14 amino acids. The CDR3 reads CASSLGQENSPLHF. CDR3 coding DNA: TGCGCCAGCAGCTTAGGACAGGAGAATTCACCCCTCCACTTT.

This sequence joins TRBV7-9 and TRBJ1-2, with 9 bases lining up with TRBD1. Germline V gene data show CDR1 as SEHNR and CDR2 as FQNEAQ (reference sequence). Trimming removed 5 bases from V and 8 bases from J; junction bases left unmatched: 9. There are 14 residues in the CDR3. The CDR3 sequence: CASSRAGTGNGYTF. Written as DNA, the CDR3 is TGTGCCAGCAGCCGGGCCGGGACAGGGAACGGCTACACCTTC.

This clone was seen a single time. This sequence joins TRBV7-2 and TRBJ2-7, with 7 positions matching TRBD2. This CDR3 is built from 15 residues. Losses at the gene ends were 5 bases for V and 1 base for J; bases not matched to a gene: 8. Germline CDR1 SGHTA, CDR2 FQGNSA. CDR3 nucleotides: TGTGCCAGCAGCCCAAGGGAGGGGCGATCCTACGAGCAGTACTTC. Amino acids: CASSPREGRSYEQYF. The full variable domain, in which reference TRBV7-2 and TRBJ2-7 provide the parts outside the CDR3, is GAGVSQSPSNKVTEKGKDVELRCDPISGHTALYWYRQSLGQGLEFLIYFQGNSAPDKSGLPSDRFSAERTGGSVSTLTIQRTQQEDSAVYLCASSPREGRSYEQYFGPGTRLTVT.

The chain recombines TRBV1 with TRBJ2-3; TRBD2, the table's D call, lacks a check against the DNA. TRBV1 is reported as a pseudogene. This CDR3 comprises 16 residues. This chain's CDR3 is CTSSQELAEEKDTQYF. CDR3 nucleotide sequence: TGCACCAGCAGCCAGGAACTAGCGGAAGAAAAAGATACGCAGTATTTT.

The chain is built from TRBV7-9 and TRBJ2-1; D possibly corresponds to TRBD1 (6 bases). V lost 1 base to trimming and J lost 0 bases, with 16 bases between them. This CDR3 has 18 residues. The germline V gene encodes CDR1 SEHNR and CDR2 FQNEAQ (reference sequence). The chain's CDR3 is CASSLVSGALGSYNEQFF. CDR3 bases: TGTGCCAGCAGCTTAGTATCAGGGGCTCTTGGCTCCTACAATGAGCAGTTCTTC.

The genes are TRBV5-1 and TRBJ2-7, with D perhaps TRBD1 (5 bases). This CDR3 contains 14 residues. CDR1 is SGHRS, CDR2 YFSETQ, per germline. V lost 1 base and J 7 bases, leaving 15 bases between the germline ends. DNA for the CDR3: TGCGCCAGCAGCTTGCAGGGTTCCTCGCGTGAGCAGTACTTC. It codes for CASSLQGSSREQYF.

This rearrangement joins TRBV7-6 to TRBJ2-7; 9 bases match TRBD2. V lost 1 base and J lost 2; bases outside the gene matches: 6. The CDR3 sequence is 16 residues long. Germline V gene sequence: CDR1 SGHVS, CDR2 FNYEAQ. CDR3 coding DNA: TGTGCCAGCAGCTTAGGGGCTGCGGGGGGGACCTACGAGCAGTACTTC. It yields the protein CASSLGAAGGTYEQYF.

J is TRBJ2-3 and V is TRBV10-1; 10 bases align to TRBD2. The V gene end was trimmed by 2 bases and the J gene end by 4 bases; junction bases not matched to a gene: 3. The CDR3 consists of 15 residues. Germline V gives CDR1 WNHNN, CDR2 SYGVQD (reference sequence). The CDR3: CASSESGGAADTQYF. The CDR3 DNA reads as TGCGCCAGCAGTGAGAGCGGGGGGGCGGCAGATACGCAGTATTTT.

This rearrangement joins TRBV4-1 to TRBJ1-4; 9 bases fit TRBD1. Germline V gene lookup returns CDR1 MGHRA and CDR2 YSYEKL. This CDR3 spans 15 amino acids. The trim removed 2 bases at V and 8 bases at J, leaving 6 bases unmatched. The CDR3, as DNA: TGCGCCAGCAGCCAATCGGGGACAGGGCCCGAAAAACTGTTTTTT. Its translation is CASSQSGTGPEKLFF.

For this clone: A read error may produce the germline difference seen at one junction end. The chain links TRBV7-6 to TRBJ2-2; the D gene is possibly TRBD2 (5 bases). CDR1 is SGHVS and CDR2 is FNYEAQ in the germline V gene. This CDR3 region has 15 residues. The CDR3 DNA reads as TGTGCCAGCACCCCCTCGATACTTTCCACCGGGAAGCTGTTTTTT. Encoded protein: CASTPSILSTGKLFF. Full variable domain (outside the CDR3, taken from reference TRBV7-6 and TRBJ2-2): GAGVSQSPRYKVTKRGQDVALRCDPISGHVSLYWYRQALGQGPEFLTYFNYEAQQDKSGLPNDRFSAERPEGSISTLTIQRTEQRDSAMYRCASTPSILSTGKLFFGEGSRLTVL.

V and J are TRBV5-1 and TRBJ1-6, with 9 bases fitting TRBD1. The germline gives CDR1 SGHRS, CDR2 YFSETQ. V gave up 5 bases and J gave up 10 bases; unmatched junction bases: 10. The CDR3 runs to 15 residues. The chain's CDR3 is CASRTAGTGKSPLHF. The CDR3 DNA reads as TGCGCCAGCAGGACCGCCGGGACAGGGAAATCACCCCTCCACTTT.

V and J are TRBV29-1 and TRBJ1-4, with D maybe TRBD1 (5 bases). V lost 2 bases to trimming and J lost 4 bases, with 17 bases between them. The CDR3 is 16 amino acids. The germline V gene encodes CDR1 SQVTM and CDR2 ANQGSEA. CDR3: CSVESRAYQHNEKLFF. CDR3 DNA sequence: TGCAGCGTTGAATCCAGGGCGTATCAACATAATGAAAAACTGTTTTTT. The entire variable domain, with the rest obtained from reference TRBV29-1 and TRBJ1-4, is as follows: SAVISQKPSRDICQRGTSLTIQCQVDSQVTMMFWYRQQPGQSLTLIATANQGSEATYESGFVIDKFPISRPNLTFSTLTVSNMSPEDSSIYLCSVESRAYQHNEKLFFGSGTQLSVL.